These 17 T cell receptor beta chains share one sample of origin, sequenced in a study of cytomegalovirus exposure and HLA in healthy donors. PCR primers comprised 60 Vbeta and 13 Jbeta primers. The data were produced by immunoSEQ multiplex PCR, yet TCRdb's version contains in-frame clones alone and is incomplete. The table shows 130,000 to 150,000 clones, with roughly 80% occurring only once. The material sequenced was PBMCs. These receptors all come from a man aged 40-49 years in good health and CMV-seropositive.

The table lists this clone with a few counts. Other DNA sequences from this sample encode an identical CDR3 as well. This rearrangement joins TRBV9 to TRBJ2-3; D ambiguous. V dropped 0 bases and J dropped 1 base, with 3 bases sitting between them. This CDR3 spans 13 amino acids. From germline, CDR1 is SGDLS and CDR2 YYNGEE. The chain's CDR3 is CASSVAGTDTQYF. CDR3 DNA sequence: TGTGCCAGCAGCGTAGCCGGCACAGATACGCAGTATTTT.

This clone was found once. The chain uses TRBV9 and TRBJ1-4; TRBD1 is a possible D gene (5 bases). CDR1 is SGDLS, CDR2 YYNGEE, per germline. The V and J ends lost 0 bases and 7 bases respectively, with 10 bases between them. The CDR3 contains 14 residues. As DNA, the CDR3 is TGTGCCAGCAGCGTAGATGGAGGGGCTGAAAAACTGTTTTTT. As protein: CASSVDGGAEKLFF.

The chain uses TRBV5-6 and TRBJ2-1; D not resolved. Germline CDR1 reads SGHDT; CDR2 reads YYEEEE. The CDR3 spans 13 residues. V lost 2 bases, J lost 6 bases, and 9 bases lay in between. CDR3 sequence: CASSFVTSNEQFF. For the CDR3, the DNA is TGTGCCAGCAGCTTCGTCACGAGCAATGAGCAGTTCTTC.

The genes are TRBV19 and TRBJ2-1, with 13 nucleotides matching TRBD2. CDR1 is LNHDA and CDR2 is SQIVND in the germline V gene (reference sequence). The length of the CDR3 is 17 residues. Germline trimming cut 5 bases from V and 0 bases from J; bases unmatched to any gene: 4. Here the CDR3 DNA reads TGTGCCAGTAGTCCCCGACTAGCGGGAGGCTCCTACAATGAGCAGTTCTTC. It yields the protein CASSPRLAGGSYNEQFF.

V gene TRBV2 combines with J gene TRBJ2-1; D is unclear. CDR1 is SNHLY, CDR2 FYNNEI, per germline. The V and J ends lost 6 bases and 8 bases respectively, with 11 bases between them. The CDR3 is 12 residues long. Here the CDR3 reads CASRNLEDEQFF. For the CDR3, the DNA is TGTGCCAGCAGAAACCTAGAGGATGAGCAGTTCTTC.

The chain is built from TRBV5-4 and TRBJ2-1; tentatively, D is TRBD1 (6 bases). The ends were cut back, 0 bases at V and 4 bases at J, with 14 bases in the middle. This CDR3 contains 16 residues. CDR1 and CDR2 (germline): SGHNT, YYREEE (reference sequence). DNA of the CDR3: TGTGCCAGCAGCTTGGGGGGGCTTGGTGGTTACAATGAGCAGTTCTTC. Its translation: CASSLGGLGGYNEQFF.

The chain recombines TRBV4-2 with TRBJ2-2; weak D call: TRBD1 (6 bases). Germline CDR1 is LGHNA and CDR2 is YNFKEQ. Trimming left V 4 bases short and J 6 bases short, with 15 bases between. This CDR3 has 15 amino acids. CDR3: CASSPTGSTAGELFF. CDR3 sequence (DNA): TGTGCCAGCAGCCCCACAGGGAGTACGGCCGGGGAGCTGTTTTTT.

This sequence joins TRBV5-4 and TRBJ2-1; D might be TRBD2 (7 bases). Germline CDR1 is SGHNT and CDR2 is YYREEE (reference sequence). The CDR3 sequence is 15 residues long. V was trimmed by 2 bases and J by 6 bases, leaving 15 bases between them. CDR3 DNA: TGTGCCAGCAGCTTTCCGGGGGCTAGCGGCAATGAGCAGTTCTTC. Translating it yields CASSFPGASGNEQFF.

The chain carries TRBV28 and TRBJ1-1; the D is unclear. CDR1 is MDHEN, CDR2 SYDVKM, per germline. V lost 7 bases, J lost 0 bases, and 12 bases lay in between. The CDR3 has 14 residues. The CDR3 DNA reads TGTGCCAGCACCCTCCCGTCTGTGAACACTGAAGCTTTCTTT. As protein: CASTLPSVNTEAFF.

The gene calls are TRBV7-6 and TRBJ1-2; 7 nucleotides match TRBD1. The CDR3 contains 14 residues. V gave up 4 bases and J gave up 8 bases; unmatched junction bases: 10. Germline CDR1 reads SGHVS; CDR2 reads FNYEAQ. The CDR3 DNA reads as TGTGCCAGCAGCTCAGGATTGGACAGGCGCGGCTACACCTTC. It translates to CASSSGLDRRGYTF.

V gene TRBV11-2 combines with J gene TRBJ2-7; 8 nucleotides agree with TRBD1. This CDR3 contains 14 residues. Germline values: CDR1 SGHAT, CDR2 FQNNGV. J gave up 1 base and V 3 bases, and 2 bases lay outside the gene matches. CDR3 protein: CASSFGTGSYEQYF. The CDR3, as DNA: TGTGCCAGCAGCTTTGGGACAGGATCCTACGAGCAGTACTTC.

This clone was counted a few times. This chain links TRBV28 with TRBJ1-6; D remains ambiguous. Trimming removed 8 bases at V and 0 bases at J, with 8 bases between. Germline-derived CDR1 and CDR2 are MDHEN and SYDVKM. CDR3 length: 14 residues. For the CDR3, the DNA is TGTGCCAGCCAGCTAGGCTCCTATAATTCACCCCTCCACTTT. Translation gives CASQLGSYNSPLHF.

This chain uses TRBV27 with TRBJ1-2, with TRBD1 identical over 9 bases. Unmatched junction bases numbered 12, after V lost 6 bases and J lost 4 bases. Germline values: CDR1 MNHEY, CDR2 SMNVEV (reference sequence). This CDR3 comprises 16 residues. The CDR3 DNA sequence: TGTGCCAGCAGCGACCCGAGGACAGGGGATGGCTATGGCTACACCTTC. Translating gives CASSDPRTGDGYGYTF.

The J gene is TRBJ2-1, the V gene TRBV9; 9 positions match TRBD2. The CDR3 spans 15 residues. The V gene end was trimmed by 4 bases and the J gene end by 6 bases; junction bases not matched to a gene: 8. Germline values: CDR1 SGDLS, CDR2 YYNGEE. The CDR3 bases are TGTGCCAGCAGCCTTGGGACTAGCTACTTCAATGAGCAGTTCTTC. It encodes CASSLGTSYFNEQFF.

There are a few counts of this clone. The V call is TRBV6-5, the J call TRBJ2-1; 10 positions match TRBD2. This CDR3 region has 14 residues. The ends lost 5 bases at V and 4 bases at J; junction bases unmatched: 2. Germline V CDR1 and CDR2: MNHEY, SVGAGI. The CDR3 sequence: CASSKAGGYNEQFF. The CDR3 nucleotides read TGTGCCAGCAGTAAAGCGGGAGGGTACAATGAGCAGTTCTTC.

This clone was detected a few times. The rearrangement links TRBV19 to TRBJ1-5; 7 nucleotides agree with TRBD1. Germline V gene lookup returns CDR1 LNHDA and CDR2 SQIVND (reference sequence). Unmatched junction bases numbered 8, after V lost 6 bases and J lost 6 bases. The CDR3 loop spans 14 amino acids. The CDR3 loop reads CASRQTGVGQPQHF. The CDR3 bases are TGTGCCAGTAGACAAACAGGGGTTGGTCAGCCCCAGCATTTT.

The V call is TRBV13, the J call TRBJ2-7; maybe TRBD1 (5 bases). The CDR3 runs 13 residues. V lost 6 bases and J lost 2, with 11 bases in between. Germline V lookup: CDR1 PRHDT, CDR2 FYEKMQ (reference sequence). The CDR3 DNA is TGTGCCAGCAGTTATGACAGCACCTACGAGCAGTACTTC. This encodes CASSYDSTYEQYF. Drawing the rest from reference TRBV13 and TRBJ2-7, the complete variable domain is AAGVIQSPRHLIKEKRETATLKCYPIPRHDTVYWYQQGPGQDPQFLISFYEKMQSDKGSIPDRFSAQQFSDYHSELNMSSLELGDSALYFCASSYDSTYEQYFGPGTRLTVT.